The 18 T cell receptor beta chains reported below all come from one sample, sequenced in a study of CD8+CD57+ T cells in acquired aplastic anemia. TCR beta VDJ and CDR3 profiles were obtained from a genomic DNA template. Each CDR3 protein is one row after TCRdb ran MiXCR on the reads. The sample includes 150,000 or so distinct CDR3 sequences, less than 50% seen only once; the top ten take 2.5% to 3.5%. Only patients with CD8+CD57+ cell expansion on flow cytometry were chosen for sequencing. The sample taken for sequencing was sorted CD4+, CD8+, or CD8+CD57+ T cells (not recorded which) from PBMCs. The receptors come from a human donor with aplastic anemia.

This clonotype was counted ten times or more. This chain joins TRBV9 and TRBJ2-3; D gene ambiguous. The germline gives CDR1 SGDLS, CDR2 YYNGEE. The CDR3 runs 15 residues. V was shortened by 0 bases and J by 2 bases, with 10 bases between the two germline ends. CDR3 in DNA: TGTGCCAGCAGCGTAGGTGGAAGGTACACAGATACGCAGTATTTT. Translated: CASSVGGRYTDTQYF.

This clonotype was seen ten or more times. The rearrangement uses TRBV7-2 and TRBJ1-3; D possibly corresponds to TRBD1 (5 bases). This CDR3 is 12 amino acids long. The V end was cut by 4 bases, the J end by 7 bases, with 8 bases between. Germline V gives CDR1 SGHTA, CDR2 FQGNSA. The CDR3 region is CASSSWGNTIYF. CDR3 DNA: TGTGCCAGCAGCTCGTGGGGGAACACCATATATTTT.

On this clonotype: One end of the junction is discordant with germline, which a read error may explain. The V gene is TRBV9, the J gene TRBJ1-2, with 10 bases lining up with TRBD1. Looked up from germline, CDR1 is SGDLS and CDR2 is YYNGEE. The CDR3 runs to 15 residues. The CDR3: CASSPRDRGNCGYTF. The CDR3 coding sequence is TGTGCCAGCAGCCCTCGGGACAGGGGTAACTGTGGCTACACCTTC.

Comment on this clonotype: A clone one base away is much larger, so this may be a read error. The chain combines TRBV4-2 with TRBJ1-2; 9 bases match TRBD1. Germline CDR1 and CDR2: LGHNA and YNFKEQ. The CDR3 contains 15 residues. V lost 0 bases, J lost 7 bases, and 6 bases stayed unmatched. The CDR3 reads CASSQESTGGCGYTF. CDR3 nucleotides: TGTGCCAGCAGCCAAGAATCAACAGGGGGCTGTGGCTACACCTTC.

This clonotype has at least ten counts. V gene TRBV20-1 combines with J gene TRBJ1-4; a possible D gene is TRBD1 (5 bases). Trimming removed 1 base at V and 8 bases at J, with 14 bases between. Germline V lookup: CDR1 DFQATT, CDR2 SNEGSKA (reference sequence). The CDR3 sequence is 14 residues long. The chain's CDR3 is CSARGGTGREKLFF. The CDR3 DNA sequence: TGCAGTGCTAGAGGGGGGACCGGGAGAGAAAAACTGTTTTTT.

Many counts were recorded for this clonotype. The gene calls are TRBV7-2 and TRBJ1-1; 8 bases map to TRBD1. The CDR3 has 15 amino acids. The trim removed 5 bases at V and 3 bases at J, leaving 8 bases unmatched. CDR1 and CDR2 (germline): SGHTA, FQGNSA. CDR3 nucleotide sequence: TGTGCCAGCAGCCTAACAGGGGGGAGGGACACTGAAGCTTTCTTT. As protein: CASSLTGGRDTEAFF.

Points on this clonotype: The junction does not match germline at one end; this may be a read error. The genes are TRBV7-3 and TRBJ2-1; D is possibly TRBD2 (6 bases). This CDR3 is built from 15 residues. CDR1 and CDR2 from the germline V gene are SGHTA and FQGTGA. CDR3 protein: CASSQGGSGHNEQVF. The CDR3 DNA follows: TGTGCCAGCAGCCAAGGCGGTAGCGGACACAATGAGCAGGTCTTC. The whole variable domain, remainder taken from reference TRBV7-3 and TRBJ2-1, is GAGVSQTPSNKVTEKGKYVELRCDPISGHTALYWYRQSLGQGPEFLIYFQGTGAADDSGLPNDRFFAVRPEGSVSTLKIQRTERGDSAVYLCASSQGGSGHNEQVFGPGTRLTVL.

A single count supports this clonotype. DNA of the CDR3: TGTGCCAGCAGCTTTCGAAGACAGGGGGACGAGCAGTACTTC. It yields the protein CASSFRRQGDEQYF. The chain links TRBV7-9 to TRBJ2-7; 9 nucleotides match TRBD1. The CDR3 runs to 14 residues. V shed 3 bases, J shed 5 bases, and the junction held 5 bases outside the gene matches. Germline loops: CDR1 SEHNR, CDR2 FQNEAQ (reference sequence).

This clonotype was seen a single time. This CDR3 reads CATQRGGDEQYF. CDR3 DNA sequence: TGTGCCACCCAGCGGGGGGGCGACGAGCAGTACTTC. The rearrangement links TRBV24-1 to TRBJ2-7; 10 nucleotides align to TRBD2. V trimming: 9 bases; J trimming: 5 bases; junction bases outside the gene matches: 3. Germline-derived CDR1 and CDR2 are KGHDR and SFDVKD. The CDR3 runs to 12 residues.

This clonotype has ten or more counts. The rearrangement joins TRBV5-1 to TRBJ2-3; 10 bases are a match to TRBD2. The junction had 9 bases not matched to a gene; V was cut back by 5 bases and J by 6 bases. CDR3 length: 15 residues. Per the germline V gene, CDR1 is SGHRS and CDR2 is YFSETQ. CDR3 in amino acids: CASSPQRGGKDTQYF. The CDR3 coding sequence is TGCGCCAGCAGTCCCCAGCGGGGGGGAAAGGATACGCAGTATTTT. Full variable domain (remainder filled in from reference TRBV5-1 and TRBJ2-3): KAGVTQTPRYLIKTRGQQVTLSCSPISGHRSVSWYQQTPGQGLQFLFEYFSETQRNKGNFPGRFSGRQFSNSRSEMNVSTLELGDSALYLCASSPQRGGKDTQYFGPGTRLTVL.

CDR3 nucleotide sequence: TGTGCCAGCAGTCCGCTGGGGGATCAATACCAGCATTTT. This encodes CASSPLGDQYQHF. The V gene is TRBV12-3 or TRBV12-4, the J gene TRBJ1-5, with a weak D call TRBD1 (5 bases). This CDR3 contains 13 residues. V was shortened by 5 bases and J by 12 bases, with 17 bases between the two germline ends.

Many counts were recorded for this clonotype. This chain uses TRBV24-1 with TRBJ1-2; a possible D gene is TRBD1 (6 bases). The CDR3 covers 11 residues. Germline assignment: CDR1 KGHDR and CDR2 SFDVKD. Deletions cut 7 bases from V and 6 bases from J, with 8 bases between. The CDR3 loop is CATRDSHGYTF. In DNA, the CDR3 is TGTGCCACCAGGGACAGCCATGGCTACACCTTC.

This clonotype has ten or more counts. The rearrangement uses TRBV20-1 and TRBJ2-5, with TRBD2 identical over 13 bases. The CDR3 runs to 16 residues. J was trimmed by 9 bases and V by 5 bases; bases with no gene match: 15. Germline CDR1 reads DFQATT; CDR2 reads SNEGSKA (reference sequence). The CDR3 DNA is TGCAGTGCTGGGAATCAATGGACTAGCGGGGGTGCTTCCCAGTACTTC. It translates to CSAGNQWTSGGASQYF.

V gene TRBV29-1 combines with J gene TRBJ1-1; D may be TRBD1 (5 bases). Trimming removed 5 bases at V and 6 bases at J, with 16 bases between. This CDR3 is 13 amino acids long. The V gene's germline CDR1 is SQVTM and CDR2 ANQGSEA. The CDR3 sequence: CSVRIGERAEAFF. The CDR3 DNA follows: TGCAGCGTTAGAATAGGGGAGCGCGCTGAAGCTTTCTTT.

This clonotype was counted once. This may be a read error: a much more frequent sequence differs by one nucleotide. J is TRBJ2-1 and V is TRBV11-2, with 11 bases that match TRBD2. The germline gives CDR1 SGHAT, CDR2 FQNNGV. This CDR3 comprises 15 residues. The CDR3 sequence is CANSLGLAEYNEQFF. For the CDR3, the DNA is TGTGCCAACAGCTTGGGACTAGCGGAATACAATGAGCAGTTCTTC.

This sequence joins TRBV29-1 and TRBJ2-3; a possible D gene is TRBD1 (6 bases). Germline values: CDR1 SQVTM, CDR2 ANQGSEA. V lost 4 bases and J 1 base, leaving 15 bases between the germline ends. The CDR3 loop spans 15 amino acids. CDR3 sequence (DNA): TGCAGCGTTGGAAGGTCAGGGGAAGGCACAGATACGCAGTATTTT. Amino acids: CSVGRSGEGTDTQYF.

The chain is built from TRBV7-9 and TRBJ1-6, with D hard to call. The ends were cut back, 1 base at V and 13 bases at J, with 11 bases in the middle. The CDR3 covers 13 residues. In germline, CDR1 is SEHNR, CDR2 FQNEAQ (reference sequence). CDR3 amino acids: CASSLDGHGPLHF. CDR3 in DNA: TGTGCCAGCAGCTTAGACGGGCACGGCCCCCTCCACTTT.

The table lists this clonotype with a few counts. The CDR3, as DNA: TGTGCCAGCAGCGGGGGGCGGGGGTGGGACAATGAGCAGTTCTTC. Translation gives CASSGGRGWDNEQFF. The chain has TRBV2 and TRBJ2-1; tentative D call: TRBD2 (7 bases). Germline assignment: CDR1 SNHLY and CDR2 FYNNEI. V was clipped by 6 bases and J by 5 bases, with 17 bases between them. The CDR3 covers 15 residues.